The T cell receptor (beta chain) under discussion was sequenced for a study of T cell responses to AZD1222 COVID-19 vaccine. Study-level results: Among AZD1222 vaccinees, only five to seven were seropositive at baseline. Spike-specific TCR breadth and depth grew following two AZD1222 doses.

Concerning this clone itself: What it binds is unknown.

With 6 bases clipped from V and 1 base from J, the junction kept 7 bases outside the gene matches. This CDR3 contains 15 residues. Germline CDR1 reads SGHTA; CDR2 reads FQGNSA. TCRdb's table, derived via immunoSEQ multiplex PCR, lists solely in-frame clones and lacks some. The sample yields around 150,000 clones, more than 85% seen once. Sample: peripheral blood, taken 28 days after the second AZD1222 dose. The TCR comes from an adult who received the AZD1222 COVID-19 vaccine. J is TRBJ1-2 and V is TRBV7-2; 8 bases are a match to TRBD1. CDR3 DNA sequence: TGTGCCAGCAGACCCGGGACAGGTATTAACTATGGCTACACCTTC. Its protein is CASRPGTGINYGYTF. Complete variable domain (other parts from reference TRBV7-2 and TRBJ1-2): GAGVSQSPSNKVTEKGKDVELRCDPISGHTALYWYRQSLGQGLEFLIYFQGNSAPDKSGLPSDRFSAERTGGSVSTLTIQRTQQEDSAVYLCASRPGTGINYGYTFGSGTRLTVV.